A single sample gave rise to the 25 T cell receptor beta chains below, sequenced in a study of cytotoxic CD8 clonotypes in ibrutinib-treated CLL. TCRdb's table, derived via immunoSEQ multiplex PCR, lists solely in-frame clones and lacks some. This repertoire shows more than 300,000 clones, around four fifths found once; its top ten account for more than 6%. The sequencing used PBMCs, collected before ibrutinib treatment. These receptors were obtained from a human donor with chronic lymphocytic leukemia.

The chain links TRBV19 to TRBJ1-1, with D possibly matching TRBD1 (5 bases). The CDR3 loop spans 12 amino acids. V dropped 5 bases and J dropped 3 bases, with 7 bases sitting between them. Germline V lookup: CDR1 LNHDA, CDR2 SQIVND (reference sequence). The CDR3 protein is CASSWGYTEAFF. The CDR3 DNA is TGTGCCAGTAGTTGGGGGTACACTGAAGCTTTCTTT.

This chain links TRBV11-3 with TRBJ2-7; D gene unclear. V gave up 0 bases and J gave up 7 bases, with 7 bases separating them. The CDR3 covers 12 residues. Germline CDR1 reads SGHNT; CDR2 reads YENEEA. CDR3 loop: CASSLDIGEQYF. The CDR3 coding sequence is TGTGCCAGCAGCTTAGATATCGGAGAGCAGTACTTC.

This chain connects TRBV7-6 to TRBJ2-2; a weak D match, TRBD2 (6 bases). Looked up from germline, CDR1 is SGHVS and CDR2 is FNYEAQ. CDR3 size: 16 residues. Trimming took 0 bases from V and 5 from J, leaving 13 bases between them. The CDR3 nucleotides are TGTGCCAGCAGCTTAGCGAATCTAGCGCGAACCGGGGAGCTGTTTTTT. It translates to CASSLANLARTGELFF. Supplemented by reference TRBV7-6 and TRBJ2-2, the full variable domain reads GAGVSQSPRYKVTKRGQDVALRCDPISGHVSLYWYRQALGQGPEFLTYFNYEAQQDKSGLPNDRFSAERPEGSISTLTIQRTEQRDSAMYRCASSLANLARTGELFFGEGSRLTVL.

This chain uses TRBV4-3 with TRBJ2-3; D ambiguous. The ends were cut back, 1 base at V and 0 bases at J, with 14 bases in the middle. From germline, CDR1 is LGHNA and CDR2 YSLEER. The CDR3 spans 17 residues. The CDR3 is CASSQGNAETSTDTQYF. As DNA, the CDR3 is TGCGCCAGCAGCCAAGGGAATGCGGAAACTAGCACAGATACGCAGTATTTT.

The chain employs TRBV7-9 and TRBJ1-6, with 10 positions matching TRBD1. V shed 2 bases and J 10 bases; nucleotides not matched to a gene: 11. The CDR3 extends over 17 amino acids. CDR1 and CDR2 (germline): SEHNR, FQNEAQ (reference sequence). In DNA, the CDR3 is TGTGCCAGCAGCTTAAGACCGGGACAGGGGTTCTGCTCACCCCTCCACTTT. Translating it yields CASSLRPGQGFCSPLHF.

The chain's CDR3 is CASSYSDLATNEKLFF. The DNA for the CDR3 is TGTGCCAGCAGTTACTCAGATTTAGCAACTAATGAAAAACTGTTTTTT. This chain uses TRBV6-6 with TRBJ1-4, with no clear D. The length of the CDR3 is 16 residues. Trimming took off 0 bases at V and 0 bases at J, with 8 bases between the two ends. Germline-derived CDR1 and CDR2 are MNHNY and SVGAGI (reference sequence).

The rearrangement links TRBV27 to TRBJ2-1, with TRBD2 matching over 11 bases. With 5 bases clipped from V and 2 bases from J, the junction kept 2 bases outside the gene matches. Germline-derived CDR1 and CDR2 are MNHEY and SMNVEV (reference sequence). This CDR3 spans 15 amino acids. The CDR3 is CASSTGLAAYNEQFF. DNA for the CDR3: TGTGCCAGCAGTACGGGACTAGCGGCCTACAATGAGCAGTTCTTC.

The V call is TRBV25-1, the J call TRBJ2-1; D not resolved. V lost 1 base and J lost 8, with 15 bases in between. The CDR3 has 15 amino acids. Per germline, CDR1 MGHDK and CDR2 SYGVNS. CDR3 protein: CASSESALSYYEQFF. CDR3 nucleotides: TGTGCCAGCAGTGAATCGGCGTTGAGTTATTATGAGCAGTTCTTC.

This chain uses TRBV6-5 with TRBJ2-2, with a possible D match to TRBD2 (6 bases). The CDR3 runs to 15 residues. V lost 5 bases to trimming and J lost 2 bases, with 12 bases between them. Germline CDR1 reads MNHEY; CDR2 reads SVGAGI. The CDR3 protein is CASSVGSGNTGELFF. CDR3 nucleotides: TGTGCCAGCAGTGTCGGGAGCGGAAACACCGGGGAGCTGTTTTTT.

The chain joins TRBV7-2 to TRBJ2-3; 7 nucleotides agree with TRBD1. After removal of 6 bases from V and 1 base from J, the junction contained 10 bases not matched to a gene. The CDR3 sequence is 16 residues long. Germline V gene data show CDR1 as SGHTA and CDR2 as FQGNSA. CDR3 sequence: CASRPQGTSRTDTQYF. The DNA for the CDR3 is TGTGCCAGCAGACCACAGGGGACGTCCCGCACAGATACGCAGTATTTT.

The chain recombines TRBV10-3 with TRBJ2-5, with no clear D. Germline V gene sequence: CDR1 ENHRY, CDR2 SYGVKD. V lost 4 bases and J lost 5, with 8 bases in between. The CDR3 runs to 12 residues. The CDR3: CAISALGETQYF. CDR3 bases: TGTGCCATCAGTGCCTTGGGGGAGACCCAGTACTTC.

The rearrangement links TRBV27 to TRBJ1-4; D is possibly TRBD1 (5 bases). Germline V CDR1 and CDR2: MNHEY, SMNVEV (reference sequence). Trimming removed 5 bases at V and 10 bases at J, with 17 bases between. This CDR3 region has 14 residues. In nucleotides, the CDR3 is TGTGCCAGCAGTCCTAGCCTGGGACGGCGAAAACTGTTTTTT. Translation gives CASSPSLGRRKLFF.

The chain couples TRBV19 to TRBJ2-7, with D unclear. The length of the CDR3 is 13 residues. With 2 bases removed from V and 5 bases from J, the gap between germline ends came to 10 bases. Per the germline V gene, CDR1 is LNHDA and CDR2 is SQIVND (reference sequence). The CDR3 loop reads CASSISSGHEQYF. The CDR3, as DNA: TGTGCCAGTAGTATAAGCTCCGGGCACGAGCAGTACTTC. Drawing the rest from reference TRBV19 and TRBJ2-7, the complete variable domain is DGGITQSPKYLFRKEGQNVTLSCEQNLNHDAMYWYRQDPGQGLRLIYYSQIVNDFQKGDIAEGYSVSREKKESFPLTVTSAQKNPTAFYLCASSISSGHEQYFGPGTRLTVT.

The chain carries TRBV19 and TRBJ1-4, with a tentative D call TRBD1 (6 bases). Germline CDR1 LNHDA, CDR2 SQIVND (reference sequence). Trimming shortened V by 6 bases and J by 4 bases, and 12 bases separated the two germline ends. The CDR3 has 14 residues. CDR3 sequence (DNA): TGTGCCAGTAGGGTACAGGGCCATAATGAAAAACTGTTTTTT. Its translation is CASRVQGHNEKLFF.

CDR3 DNA sequence: TGCAGCGTTGAAGATCTCAAGGGACTAGCGGGAGTTTATGAGCAGTTCTTC. Protein: CSVEDLKGLAGVYEQFF. V gene TRBV29-1 combines with J gene TRBJ2-1, with 14 bases lining up with TRBD2. CDR3 length equals 17 residues. J lost 8 bases, V lost 0 bases, and 9 bases had no gene match. Germline-derived CDR1 and CDR2 are SQVTM and ANQGSEA.

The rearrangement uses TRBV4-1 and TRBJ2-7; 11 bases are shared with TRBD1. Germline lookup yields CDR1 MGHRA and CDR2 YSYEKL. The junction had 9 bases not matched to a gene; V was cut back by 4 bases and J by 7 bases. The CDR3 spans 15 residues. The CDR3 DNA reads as TGCGCCAGCAGCCTCAGGACCGGGACAGGGGGAGAGCAGTACTTC. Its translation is CASSLRTGTGGEQYF.

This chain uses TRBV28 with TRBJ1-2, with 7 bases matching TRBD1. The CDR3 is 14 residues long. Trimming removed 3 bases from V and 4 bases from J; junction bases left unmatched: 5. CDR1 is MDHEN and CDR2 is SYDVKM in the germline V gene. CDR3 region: CASSFAGGFYGYTF. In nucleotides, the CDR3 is TGTGCCAGCAGTTTCGCAGGGGGATTCTATGGCTACACCTTC.

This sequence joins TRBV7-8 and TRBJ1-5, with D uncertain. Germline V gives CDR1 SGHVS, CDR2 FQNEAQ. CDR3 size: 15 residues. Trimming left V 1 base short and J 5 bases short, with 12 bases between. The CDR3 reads CASSLVMGLHQPQHF. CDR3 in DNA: TGTGCCAGCAGCTTAGTTATGGGTTTGCATCAGCCCCAGCATTTT.

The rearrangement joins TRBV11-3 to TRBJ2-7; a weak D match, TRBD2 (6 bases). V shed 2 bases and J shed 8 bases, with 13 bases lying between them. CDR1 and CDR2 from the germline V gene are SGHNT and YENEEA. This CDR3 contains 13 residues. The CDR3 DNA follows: TGTGCCAGCAGCTTAACGGGAGCTGGCAAGCAGTACTTC. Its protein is CASSLTGAGKQYF.

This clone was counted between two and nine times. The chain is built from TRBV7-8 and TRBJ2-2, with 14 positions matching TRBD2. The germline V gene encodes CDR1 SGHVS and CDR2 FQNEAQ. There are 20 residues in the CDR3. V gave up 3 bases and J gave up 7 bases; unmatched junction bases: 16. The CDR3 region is CASSLTSGRALLSTGGELFF. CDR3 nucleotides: TGTGCCAGCAGCTTGACTAGCGGGAGGGCCTTACTCTCAACGGGCGGGGAGCTGTTTTTT.

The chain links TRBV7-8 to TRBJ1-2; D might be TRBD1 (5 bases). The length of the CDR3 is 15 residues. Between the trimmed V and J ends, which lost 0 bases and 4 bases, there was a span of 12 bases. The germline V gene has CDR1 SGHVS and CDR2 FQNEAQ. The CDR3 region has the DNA TGTGCCAGCAGCTTAGCGAGGGCAGGGCGCTATGGCTACACCTTC. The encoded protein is CASSLARAGRYGYTF. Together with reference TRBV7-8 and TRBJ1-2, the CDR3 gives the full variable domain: GAGVSQSPRYKVAKRGQDVALRCDPISGHVSLFWYQQALGQGPEFLTYFQNEAQLDKSGLPSDRFFAERPEGSVSTLKIQRTQQEDSAVYLCASSLARAGRYGYTFGSGTRLTVV.

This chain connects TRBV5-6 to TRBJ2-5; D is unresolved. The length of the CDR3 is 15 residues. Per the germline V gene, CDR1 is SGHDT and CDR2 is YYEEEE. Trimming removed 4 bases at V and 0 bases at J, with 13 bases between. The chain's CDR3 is CASSADTWYQETQYF. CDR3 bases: TGTGCCAGCAGCGCCGACACGTGGTACCAAGAGACCCAGTACTTC.

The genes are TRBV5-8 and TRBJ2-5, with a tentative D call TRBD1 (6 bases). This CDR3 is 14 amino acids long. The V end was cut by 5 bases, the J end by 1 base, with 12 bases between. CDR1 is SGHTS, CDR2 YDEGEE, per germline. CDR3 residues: CASRVQGLQETQYF. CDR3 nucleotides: TGTGCCAGCAGGGTACAGGGCCTCCAAGAGACCCAGTACTTC.

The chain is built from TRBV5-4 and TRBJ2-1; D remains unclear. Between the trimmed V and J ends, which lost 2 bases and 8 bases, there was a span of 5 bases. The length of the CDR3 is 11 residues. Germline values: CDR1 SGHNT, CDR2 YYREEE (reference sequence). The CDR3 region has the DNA TGTGCCAGCAGCTTTTTCGATGAGCAGTTCTTC. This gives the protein CASSFFDEQFF.

CDR3 loop: CASSELRGGTYGRQYF. The CDR3 DNA sequence: TGTGCCAGCAGTGAACTTCGCGGCGGGACATACGGTCGGCAGTACTTC. The chain joins TRBV2 to TRBJ2-7; D might be TRBD1 or TRBD2, each matching 6 bases. The CDR3 is 16 amino acids. Germline V gene lookup returns CDR1 SNHLY and CDR2 FYNNEI. V was clipped by 2 bases and J by 9 bases, with 23 bases between them.